Listed below are T cell receptor beta chains from one sample, sequenced in a study of technical replicates of blood from a few donors. The assay was immunoSEQ multiplex PCR, and TCRdb's table has in-frame clones only and misses some. There are roughly 79,000 clones in the sample; over 95% occur only once, and around 0.4% lies in the top ten. Sequenced material: T cells isolated from PBMCs. All receptors come from a human donor in good health. CDR3s include the opening cysteine and the closing phenylalanine or tryptophan. A D gene is named only where the DNA matches it firmly. Part of the rows lack a size; the others show once, few, many or a class for expanded clones.

J	D	size	V	DNA	CDR3
TRBJ2-1	NA	NA	TRBV1	TGCACCAGCAGCCAAGGACTAGCGGGAGGTCTCGGAGATGAGCAGTTCTTC	CTSSQGLAGGLGDEQFF
TRBJ2-7	TRBD1	once	TRBV18	TGTGCCAGCTCACCACTCGGGACAGACTACGAGCAGTACTTC	CASSPLGTDYEQYF
TRBJ2-5	NA	NA	TRBV5-4	TGTGCCAGCGGACAGCAAGAGACCCAGTACTTC	CASGQQETQYF
TRBJ1-2	NA	NA	TRBV4-2	TGTGCCAGCAGCCAAGACGGGGTGACAACGGTGGGCTACACCTTC	CASSQDGVTTVGYTF
TRBJ2-7	NA	NA	TRBV27	TGTGCCAGCAGCCCTCCGGCAGGGCAGGGCTACGAGCAGTACTTC	CASSPPAGQGYEQYF
TRBJ1-2	NA	NA	TRBV27	TGTGCCAGCGGCATCGAGGAACGGGGTGGCTACACCTTC	CASGIEERGGYTF
TRBJ2-3	TRBD2	once	TRBV2	TGTGCCAGCAGTACCCGGACTAGCGAGACAGATACGCAGTATTTT	CASSTRTSETDTQYF
TRBJ2-1	TRBD2	NA	TRBV29-1	TGCAGCGTTTATAGCGGGAGACCGAGGAATGAGCAGTTCTTC	CSVYSGRPRNEQFF
TRBJ1-1	TRBD1	NA	TRBV6-5	TGTGCCAGCAGTTACGGACAGGGGAACACTGAAGCTTTCTTT	CASSYGQGNTEAFF
TRBJ2-1	NA	NA	TRBV7-2	TGTGCCAGCAGCTTAGTACAGGCCATCACCAGTGAGCAGTTCTTC	CASSLVQAITSEQFF
TRBJ2-1	TRBD2	NA	TRBV7-2	TGTGCCAGCAGCCCCCCGGGACTAGCGATATACAATGAGCAGTTCTTC	CASSPPGLAIYNEQFF
TRBJ1-3	NA	NA	TRBV9	TGTGCCAGCAGCGTAGTGGCAACAGCCGCCTCTGGAAACACCATATATTTT	CASSVVATAASGNTIYF
TRBJ2-1	NA	NA	TRBV4-3	TGCGCCAGCAGCCAAGTGCAGGGGTCCCCCGGGATTCAGGGGTGGGAGCAGTTCTTC	CASSQVQGSPGIQGWEQFF
TRBJ1-1	NA	NA	TRBV7-2	TGTGCCAGCAGGCCCGGGACACAGAACACTGAAGCTTTCTTT	CASRPGTQNTEAFF
TRBJ1-2	NA	NA	TRBV18	TGTGCCAGCTCCCAAATAACGACTCCTACTAACTATGGCTACACCTTC	CASSQITTPTNYGYTF
TRBJ1-5	NA	NA	TRBV2	TGTGCCAGCAGTTCTTACACAGATCAGCCCCAGCATTTT	CASSSYTDQPQHF
TRBJ1-5	NA	NA	TRBV27	TGTGCCAGCAGTTTATCCAGAGGTGAGCGCAATCAGCCCCAGCATTTT	CASSLSRGERNQPQHF
TRBJ2-7	NA	NA	TRBV5-8	TGTGCCAGCAGCTTGGCATACGAGCAGTACTTC	CASSLAYEQYF
TRBJ2-7	NA	NA	TRBV19	TGTGCCAGTAGCATCTCAGGGGAGAGATACGAGCAGTACTTC	CASSISGERYEQYF
TRBJ1-2	TRBD1	NA	TRBV11-2	TGTGCCAGCAGCTCGAGGACAGGGTGGGATGGCTACACCTTC	CASSSRTGWDGYTF
TRBJ1-3	NA	NA	TRBV19	TGTGCCAGTAGTATGTGGCTCTCTGGAAACACCATATATTTT	CASSMWLSGNTIYF
TRBJ2-1	NA	NA	TRBV28	TGTGCCATCTCCAACGCGCCTAGGGGCATCCAGGAGCAGTTCTTC	CAISNAPRGIQEQFF
TRBJ2-7	NA	NA	TRBV29-1	TGCAGCGTTGATTCCGGTTCCTACGAGCAGTACTTC	CSVDSGSYEQYF
TRBJ2-4	NA	NA	TRBV2	TGTGCCAGCACCGGGGAAGGCAACATTCAGTACTTC	CASTGEGNIQYF
TRBJ2-1	TRBD1	NA	TRBV9	TGTGCCAGCAGCGACCGGGACAGAGAATACAATGAGCAGTTCTTC	CASSDRDREYNEQFF
TRBJ1-2	NA	NA	TRBV18	TGTGCCAGCTCAGAGAGGACAGCCCAAAAGAGCTATGGCTACACCTTC	CASSERTAQKSYGYTF
TRBJ2-4	NA	NA	TRBV14	TGTGCCAGCAGCCAGGGGGCCCGTAGCATTCAGTACTTC	CASSQGARSIQYF
TRBJ2-7	NA	NA	TRBV2	TGTGCCAGCAGTGATCGCCCTTACAGCTCCTACGAGCAGTACTTC	CASSDRPYSSYEQYF
TRBJ1-1	NA	NA	TRBV14	TGTGCCAGCAGCCAGAGCTCCCCTAACACTGAAGCTTTCTTT	CASSQSSPNTEAFF
TRBJ2-7	TRBD2	NA	TRBV7-9	TGTGCCAGCAGACACGGGACTAGCGACGAGCAGTACTTC	CASRHGTSDEQYF
TRBJ1-2	NA	NA	TRBV27	TGTGCCAGCAGCCTAGGACAGTCGGGCTATGGCTACACCTTC	CASSLGQSGYGYTF
TRBJ2-1	NA	once	TRBV5-4	TGTGCCAGCAGCTTGGCCCTCTCAGGGCCGTACAATGAGCAGTTCTTC	CASSLALSGPYNEQFF
TRBJ2-3	NA	NA	TRBV30	TGTGCCTGGAATCGATTCCGAACCAGCCGGGTAGATACGCAGTATTTT	CAWNRFRTSRVDTQYF
TRBJ1-2	NA	few	TRBV6-5	TGTGCCTGCCGGACAGTTATCTATGGCTACACCTTC	CACRTVIYGYTF
TRBJ2-7	NA	NA	TRBV28	TGTGCCAGCAGTTTAGGCAGCTACGAGCAGTACTTC	CASSLGSYEQYF
TRBJ1-2	NA	NA	TRBV28	TGTGCCAGCAGTCGCCTCGACAGTTCCTATGGCTACACCTTC	CASSRLDSSYGYTF
TRBJ2-1	NA	NA	TRBV27	TGTGCCAGCAGTTTCGGGCGGGCCTCCTACAATGAGCAGTTCTTC	CASSFGRASYNEQFF
TRBJ2-3	NA	NA	TRBV5-4	TGTGCCAGCAGCTCCGAGCGGGTTAGCACAGATACGCAGTATTTT	CASSSERVSTDTQYF
TRBJ1-2	NA	NA	TRBV7-2	TGTGCCAGCAGCTTAGCGGGGGCTCTCTGGGGCTACACCTTC	CASSLAGALWGYTF
TRBJ2-6	NA	NA	TRBV7-9	TGTGCCAGCAGCTTAGCAGGAGGCTCTGGGGCCAACGTCCTGACTTTC	CASSLAGGSGANVLTF
TRBJ1-3	NA	NA	TRBV18	TGTGCCAGCTCACCAGGCATCTCTGGAAACACCATATATTTT	CASSPGISGNTIYF
TRBJ1-1	NA	NA	TRBV27	TGTGCCAGCAGTCCCAACTCCGGGGGCACTGAAGCTTTCTTT	CASSPNSGGTEAFF
TRBJ2-3	TRBD2	NA	TRBV29-1	TGCAGCGTTAGGCGGGGGAGCACAGATACGCAGTATTTT	CSVRRGSTDTQYF
TRBJ1-1	TRBD1	NA	TRBV19	TGTGCCAGTAGTATAACACCTACAGGGGGGACTGAAGCTTTCTTT	CASSITPTGGTEAFF
TRBJ2-7	NA	NA	TRBV10-3	TGTGCCATCAGTGCAGGGGTCGGGCAGGAGACCTACGAGCAGTACTTC	CAISAGVGQETYEQYF
TRBJ2-1	TRBD2	NA	TRBV10-1	TGCGCCAGCAGTCCTTATGGACTAGGGCTCAACCACAATGAGCAGTTCTTC	CASSPYGLGLNHNEQFF
TRBJ1-4	TRBD1	NA	TRBV4-1	TGCGCCAGCAGCCTCCGGGACAGAACTCATGAAAAACTGTTTTTT	CASSLRDRTHEKLFF
TRBJ2-2	TRBD1	NA	TRBV7-3	TGTGCCAGCAGCTCCTTGACAGGGGGCCACGGGGAGCTGTTTTTT	CASSSLTGGHGELFF